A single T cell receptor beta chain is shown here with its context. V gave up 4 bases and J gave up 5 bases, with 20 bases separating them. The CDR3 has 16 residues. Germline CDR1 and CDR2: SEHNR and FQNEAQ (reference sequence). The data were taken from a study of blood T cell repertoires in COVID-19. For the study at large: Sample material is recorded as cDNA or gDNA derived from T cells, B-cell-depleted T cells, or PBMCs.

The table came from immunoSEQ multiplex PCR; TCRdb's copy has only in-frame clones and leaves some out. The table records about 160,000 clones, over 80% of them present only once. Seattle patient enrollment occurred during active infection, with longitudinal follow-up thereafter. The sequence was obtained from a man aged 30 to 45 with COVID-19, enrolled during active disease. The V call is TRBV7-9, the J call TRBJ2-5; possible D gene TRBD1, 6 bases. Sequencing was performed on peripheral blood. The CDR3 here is CASSWITGTIGETQYF. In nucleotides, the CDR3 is TGTGCCAGCAGCTGGATCACCGGGACAATTGGGGAGACCCAGTACTTC.